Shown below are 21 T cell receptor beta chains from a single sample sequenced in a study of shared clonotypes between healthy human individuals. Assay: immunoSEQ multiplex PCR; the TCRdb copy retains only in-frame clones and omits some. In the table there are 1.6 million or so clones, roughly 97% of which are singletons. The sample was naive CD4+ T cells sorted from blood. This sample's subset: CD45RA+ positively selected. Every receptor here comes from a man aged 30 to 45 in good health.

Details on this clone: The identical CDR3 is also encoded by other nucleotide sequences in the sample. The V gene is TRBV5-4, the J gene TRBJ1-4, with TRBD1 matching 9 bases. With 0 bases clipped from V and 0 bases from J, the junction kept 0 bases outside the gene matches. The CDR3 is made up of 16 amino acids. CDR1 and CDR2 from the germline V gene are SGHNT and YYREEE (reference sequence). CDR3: CASSLGQGATNEKLFF. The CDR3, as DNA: TGTGCCAGCAGCTTGGGACAGGGGGCAACTAATGAAAAACTGTTTTTT.

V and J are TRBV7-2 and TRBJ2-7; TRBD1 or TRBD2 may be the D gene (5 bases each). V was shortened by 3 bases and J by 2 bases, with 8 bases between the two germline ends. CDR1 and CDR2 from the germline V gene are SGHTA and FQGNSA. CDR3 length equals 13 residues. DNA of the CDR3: TGTGCCAGCAGCTTGATGGGACCCTACGAGCAGTACTTC. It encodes CASSLMGPYEQYF.

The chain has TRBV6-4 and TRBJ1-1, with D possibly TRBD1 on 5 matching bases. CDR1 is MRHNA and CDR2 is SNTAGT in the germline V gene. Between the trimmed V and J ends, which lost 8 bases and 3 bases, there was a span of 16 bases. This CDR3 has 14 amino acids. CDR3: CASPREGSDTEAFF. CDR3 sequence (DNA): TGTGCCAGCCCTCGTGAGGGGTCGGACACTGAAGCTTTCTTT.

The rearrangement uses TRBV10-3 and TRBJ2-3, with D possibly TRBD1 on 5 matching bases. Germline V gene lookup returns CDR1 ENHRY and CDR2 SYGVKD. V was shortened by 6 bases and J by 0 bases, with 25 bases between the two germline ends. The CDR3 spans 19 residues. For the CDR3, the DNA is TGTGCCATCAGCTACAGGAAGAATAACATTTGGCCTAGCACAGATACGCAGTATTTT. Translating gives CAISYRKNNIWPSTDTQYF.

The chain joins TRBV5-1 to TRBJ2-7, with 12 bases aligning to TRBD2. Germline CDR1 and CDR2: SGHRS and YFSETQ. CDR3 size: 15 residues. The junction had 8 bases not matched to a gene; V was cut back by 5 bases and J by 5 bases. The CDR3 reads CASSPATSGSHEQYF. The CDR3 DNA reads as TGCGCCAGCAGTCCGGCGACTAGCGGGAGTCACGAGCAGTACTTC.

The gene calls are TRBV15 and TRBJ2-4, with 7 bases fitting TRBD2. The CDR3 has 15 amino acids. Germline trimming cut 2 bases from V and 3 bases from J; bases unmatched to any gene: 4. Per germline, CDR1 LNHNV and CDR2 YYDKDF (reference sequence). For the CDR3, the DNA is TGTGCCACCAGCAGAACGGGAGGCGGCAAAAACATTCAGTACTTC. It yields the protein CATSRTGGGKNIQYF.

CDR3 region: CASSATSGRVNTGELFF. DNA of the CDR3: TGTGCCAGCAGCGCGACTAGCGGGAGGGTGAACACCGGGGAGCTGTTTTTT. This rearrangement joins TRBV7-7 to TRBJ2-2; 14 nucleotides agree with TRBD2. Germline V gene data show CDR1 as SSHAT and CDR2 as FNYEAQ (reference sequence). Trimming removed 5 bases from V and 1 base from J; junction bases left unmatched: 3. The CDR3 totals 17 residues.

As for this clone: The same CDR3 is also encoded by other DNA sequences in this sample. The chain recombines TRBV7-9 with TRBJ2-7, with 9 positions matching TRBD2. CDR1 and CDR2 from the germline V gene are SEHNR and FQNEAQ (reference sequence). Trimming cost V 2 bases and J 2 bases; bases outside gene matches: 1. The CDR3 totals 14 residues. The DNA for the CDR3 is TGTGCCAGCAGCTTACTAGCGGGGACCTACGAGCAGTACTTC. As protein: CASSLLAGTYEQYF.

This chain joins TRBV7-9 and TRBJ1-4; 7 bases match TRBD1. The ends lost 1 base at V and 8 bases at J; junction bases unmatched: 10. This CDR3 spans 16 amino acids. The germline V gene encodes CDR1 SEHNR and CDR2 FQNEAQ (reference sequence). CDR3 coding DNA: TGTGCCAGCAGCTTAGGCACCGACAGGGTTAAGGAAAAACTGTTTTTT. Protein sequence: CASSLGTDRVKEKLFF.

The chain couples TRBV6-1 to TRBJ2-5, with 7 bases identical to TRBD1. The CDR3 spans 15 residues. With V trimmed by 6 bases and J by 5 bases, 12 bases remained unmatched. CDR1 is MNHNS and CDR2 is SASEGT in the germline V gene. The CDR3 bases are TGTGCCAGCAGCGGGAACAGGGGTTCCTGGGAGACCCAGTACTTC. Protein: CASSGNRGSWETQYF.

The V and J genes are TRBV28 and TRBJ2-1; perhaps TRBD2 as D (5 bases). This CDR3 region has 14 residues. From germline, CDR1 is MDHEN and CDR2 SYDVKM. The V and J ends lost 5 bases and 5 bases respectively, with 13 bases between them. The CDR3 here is CASSITGNHNEQFF. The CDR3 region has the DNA TGTGCCAGCAGTATCACCGGGAACCACAATGAGCAGTTCTTC.

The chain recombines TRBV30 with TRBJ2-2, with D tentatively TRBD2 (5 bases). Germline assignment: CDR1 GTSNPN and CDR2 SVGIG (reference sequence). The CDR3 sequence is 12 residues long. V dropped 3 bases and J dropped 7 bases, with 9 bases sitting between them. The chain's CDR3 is CAWREEGGELFF. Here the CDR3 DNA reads TGTGCCTGGAGAGAAGAGGGCGGGGAGCTGTTTTTT.

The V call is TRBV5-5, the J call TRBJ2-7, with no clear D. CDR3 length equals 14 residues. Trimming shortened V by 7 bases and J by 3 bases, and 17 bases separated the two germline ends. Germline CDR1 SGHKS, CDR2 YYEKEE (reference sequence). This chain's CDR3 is CASGMRTADYEQYF. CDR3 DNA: TGTGCCAGCGGGATGCGGACGGCTGACTACGAGCAGTACTTC. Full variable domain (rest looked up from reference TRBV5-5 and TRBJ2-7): DAGVTQSPTHLIKTRGQQVTLRCSPISGHKSVSWYQQVLGQGPQFIFQYYEKEERGRGNFPDRFSARQFPNYSSELNVNALLLGDSALYLCASGMRTADYEQYFGPGTRLTVT.

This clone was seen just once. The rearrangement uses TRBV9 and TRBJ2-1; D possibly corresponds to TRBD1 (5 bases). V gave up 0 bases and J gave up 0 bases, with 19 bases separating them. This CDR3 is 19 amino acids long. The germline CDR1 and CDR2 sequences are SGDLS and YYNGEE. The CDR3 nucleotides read TGTGCCAGCAGCGTAGGAGGTTGGAGTATAAGGGGCTCCTACAATGAGCAGTTCTTC. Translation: CASSVGGWSIRGSYNEQFF.

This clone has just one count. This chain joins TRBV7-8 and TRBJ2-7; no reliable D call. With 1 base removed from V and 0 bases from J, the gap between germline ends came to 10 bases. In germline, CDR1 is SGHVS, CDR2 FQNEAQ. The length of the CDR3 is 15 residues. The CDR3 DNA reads TGTGCCAGCAGCTTAGAGGCCCTGAGCTCCTACGAGCAGTACTTC. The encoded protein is CASSLEALSSYEQYF.

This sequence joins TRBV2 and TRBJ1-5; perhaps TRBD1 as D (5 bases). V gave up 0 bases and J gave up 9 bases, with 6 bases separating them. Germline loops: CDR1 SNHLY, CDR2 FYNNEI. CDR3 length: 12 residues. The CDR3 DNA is TGTGCCAGCAGTGAAGCCGGGGCGCCCCAGCATTTT. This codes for CASSEAGAPQHF.

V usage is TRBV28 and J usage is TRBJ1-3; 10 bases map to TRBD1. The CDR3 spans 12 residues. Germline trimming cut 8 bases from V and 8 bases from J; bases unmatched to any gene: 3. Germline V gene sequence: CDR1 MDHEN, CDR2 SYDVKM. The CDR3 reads CASGTGVYTIYF. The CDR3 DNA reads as TGTGCCAGCGGGACAGGGGTGTACACCATATATTTT.

The CDR3 here is CASSSTTKQGVEWLETQYF. CDR3 nucleotides: TGTGCCAGCAGCTCCACGACAAAACAGGGAGTCGAATGGTTGGAGACCCAGTACTTC. The genes are TRBV7-8 and TRBJ2-5; TRBD1 might be the D (6 bases). The CDR3 consists of 19 residues. Germline V gives CDR1 SGHVS, CDR2 FQNEAQ. Trimming shortened V by 4 bases and J by 5 bases, and 29 bases separated the two germline ends.

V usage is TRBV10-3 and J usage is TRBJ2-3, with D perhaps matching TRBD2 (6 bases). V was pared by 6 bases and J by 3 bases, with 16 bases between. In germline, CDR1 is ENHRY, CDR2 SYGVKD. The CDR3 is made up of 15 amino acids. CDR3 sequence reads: CAIRATGDRTDTQYF. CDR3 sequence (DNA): TGTGCCATCAGAGCCACGGGAGATCGGACAGATACGCAGTATTTT.

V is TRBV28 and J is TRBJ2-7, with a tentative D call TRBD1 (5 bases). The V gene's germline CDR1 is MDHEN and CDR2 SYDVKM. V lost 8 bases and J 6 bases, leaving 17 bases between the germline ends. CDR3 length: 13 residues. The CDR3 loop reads CASRLAGNVEQYF. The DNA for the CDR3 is TGTGCCAGCCGCCTGGCAGGGAATGTCGAGCAGTACTTC.

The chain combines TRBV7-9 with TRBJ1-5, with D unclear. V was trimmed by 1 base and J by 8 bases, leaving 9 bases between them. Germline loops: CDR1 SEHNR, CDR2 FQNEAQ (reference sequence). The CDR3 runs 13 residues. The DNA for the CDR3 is TGTGCCAGCAGCTTAGGTATCGGGGAGCCCCAGCATTTT. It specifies CASSLGIGEPQHF.